Given below is one TCR beta chain in context. The antigen is unknown. J gave up 7 bases and V 6 bases, and 12 bases lay outside the gene matches. In germline, CDR1 is LNHDA, CDR2 SQIVND (reference sequence). The CDR3 totals 16 residues. This sample was included in a study of cytomegalovirus exposure and HLA in healthy donors. 13 Jbeta primers and 60 Vbeta primers were used for the PCR. Assay: immunoSEQ multiplex PCR; the TCRdb copy retains only in-frame clones and omits some. The sample holds about 130,000 clones, roughly 78% seen once. Study observations and caveats: Being productive about 90% or about 30% of the time was typical of most TCR beta V segments in an earlier analysis. While the bulk of TCR sequences proved rare, some public TCRs turned up in many donors. The study designated 160 or so TCR beta chains cytomegalovirus-associated. Analysis was carried out at a later point, and it linked a missense DCLRE1C variant to TCR beta V- and J-gene trimming.

Sample: PBMCs. The chain has TRBV19 and TRBJ2-2, with TRBD2 matching over 9 bases. The receptor's source is a man in his forties in good health and CMV-seronegative. The DNA of the CDR3 is TGTGCCAGTAGGAAAGCGGGGGGCACCGTCTTCGGGGAGCTGTTTTTT. Translation: CASRKAGGTVFGELFF.